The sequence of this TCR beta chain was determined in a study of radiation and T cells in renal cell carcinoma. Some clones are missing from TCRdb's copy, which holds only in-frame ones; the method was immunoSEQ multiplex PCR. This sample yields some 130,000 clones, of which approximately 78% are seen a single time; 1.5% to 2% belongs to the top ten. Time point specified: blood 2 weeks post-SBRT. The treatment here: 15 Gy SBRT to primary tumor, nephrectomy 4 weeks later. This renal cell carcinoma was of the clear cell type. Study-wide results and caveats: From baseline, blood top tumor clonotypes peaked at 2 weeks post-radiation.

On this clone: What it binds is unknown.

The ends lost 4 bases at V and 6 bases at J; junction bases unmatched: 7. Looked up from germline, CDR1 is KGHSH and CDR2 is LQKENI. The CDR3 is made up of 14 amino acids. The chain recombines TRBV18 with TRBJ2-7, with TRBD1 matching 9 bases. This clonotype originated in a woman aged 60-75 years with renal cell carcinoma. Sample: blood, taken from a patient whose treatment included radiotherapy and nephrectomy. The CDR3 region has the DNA TGTGCCAGCTCACGACTGGGACAGGGAGGCGAGCAGTACTTC. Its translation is CASSRLGQGGEQYF.